Reported below is one T cell receptor beta chain. No cognate antigen has been identified for it. Sequenced using an Illumina HiSeq 2000. The TCR beta cDNA libraries were made using 5'RACE template switching, a step that added both a universal primer site and unique molecular identifiers. Priming for cDNA synthesis came from the TCR beta constant segment, and two successive PCR amplification steps followed. For the original study's pipeline: MIGEC was used to demultiplex reads and group reads by UMI, and MiTCR was used to assemble and quantify clonotypes. To remove erroneous sequences, TCR cDNA sequences were retained only when supported by two or more reads. The tcR package was used for downstream repertoire analysis, and clonotypes were matched across fractions by CDR3 nucleotide sequence plus V segment. VDJmatch was used to annotate antigen specificity against VDJdb, with one amino acid substitution in CDR3 allowed. The reads went through TCRdb reprocessing, and each CDR3 protein sequence gets one entry with no DNA. Clone size and V and J calls follow TCRdb, not the original study. The sample has about 260,000 distinct CDR3 sequences on record. Roughly 4.2% of the sample is in the top ten clones.

The data were obtained in a study of T cells expressing NK-cell markers (dated by TCRdb to the early 2020s). Regarding the study in general: Three sorted T-cell subsets (CD3+CD56+NKG2C+, CD3+CD56+NKG2C- and CD3+CD56-NKG2C+) from several donors had their TCR beta-chain repertoires profiled. Sequencing of the libraries produced 2 x 150 bp reads on Illumina HiSeq 2000/2500, MiSeq or NextSeq. Randomly selected healthy volunteers, three men and five women, were used as the eight sequenced donors. Seven of the eight sequenced donors were HCMV-seropositive and one was HCMV-seronegative.

HCMV serostatus was determined by detecting HCMV-specific IgG in serum with a commercial ELISA kit. Ficoll density gradient centrifugation was used to isolate peripheral blood mononuclear cells from blood. The paper as a whole reports these results and caveats: In more than five donors, the dominant CD3+CD56+NKG2C+ clonotypes were found to rank among the top 10 CD8+ clonotypes and to make up about 1.0-8% of CD8+ T cells. It remained unclear whether the expanded NKG2C-expressing T cell clones were specific for HCMV antigens. Those dominant clonotypes were again the most abundant among CD3+CD56-NKG2C+ cells in a handful of donors, at about 25-60.1%.

Reading from cysteine to phenylalanine, the CDR3 counts 15 amino acids. Nucleotide data are not available. CDR1 SGDLS and CDR2 YYNGEE are derived from the germline V gene. Source material: blood T cells: a sorted CD56 or NKG2C T cell subset, CD4+ or CD8+ T cells, or bulk PBMC T cells (not recorded which). This receptor was obtained from a woman aged 18 to 69 in good health. The V and J segments used are TRBV9 and TRBJ1-6. CDR3 region: CASSPGALFSSPLHF.